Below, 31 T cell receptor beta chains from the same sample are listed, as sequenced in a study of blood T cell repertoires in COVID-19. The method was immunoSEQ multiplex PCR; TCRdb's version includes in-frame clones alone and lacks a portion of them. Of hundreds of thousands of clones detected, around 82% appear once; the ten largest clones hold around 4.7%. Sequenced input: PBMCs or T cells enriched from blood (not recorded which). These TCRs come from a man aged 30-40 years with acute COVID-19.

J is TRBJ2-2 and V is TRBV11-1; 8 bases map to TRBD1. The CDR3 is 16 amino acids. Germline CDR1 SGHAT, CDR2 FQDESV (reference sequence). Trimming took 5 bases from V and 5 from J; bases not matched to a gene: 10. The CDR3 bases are TGTGCCAGCAGCGTAATCAGGGGGCGATTGACCGGGGAGCTGTTTTTT. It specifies CASSVIRGRLTGELFF. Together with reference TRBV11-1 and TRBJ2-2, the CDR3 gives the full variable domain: EAEVAQSPRYKITEKSQAVAFWCDPISGHATLYWYRQILGQGPELLVQFQDESVVDDSQLPKDRFSAERLKGVDSTLKIQPAELGDSAMYLCASSVIRGRLTGELFFGEGSRLTVL.

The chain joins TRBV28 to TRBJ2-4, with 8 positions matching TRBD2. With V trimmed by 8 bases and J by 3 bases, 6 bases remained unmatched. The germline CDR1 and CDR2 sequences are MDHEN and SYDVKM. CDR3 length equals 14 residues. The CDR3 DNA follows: TGTGCCAGCGGGCGGGGGGCTAACAAAAACATTCAGTACTTC. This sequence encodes CASGRGANKNIQYF.

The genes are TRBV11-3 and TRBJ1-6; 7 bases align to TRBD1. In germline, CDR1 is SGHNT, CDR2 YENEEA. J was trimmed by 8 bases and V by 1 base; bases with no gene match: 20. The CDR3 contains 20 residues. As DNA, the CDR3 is TGTGCCAGCAGCTTAGTCTCTGCCGTACAGGGGCCGATTTCTGATTCACCCCTCCACTTT. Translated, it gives CASSLVSAVQGPISDSPLHF. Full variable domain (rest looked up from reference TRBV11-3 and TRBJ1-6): EAGVVQSPRYKIIEKKQPVAFWCNPISGHNTLYWYLQNLGQGPELLIRYENEEAVDDSQLPKDRFSAERLKGVDSTLKIQPAELGDSAVYLCASSLVSAVQGPISDSPLHFGNGTRLTVT.

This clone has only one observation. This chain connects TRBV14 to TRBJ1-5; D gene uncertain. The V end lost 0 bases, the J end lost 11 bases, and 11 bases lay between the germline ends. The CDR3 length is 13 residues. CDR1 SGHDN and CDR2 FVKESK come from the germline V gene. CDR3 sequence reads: CASSQDSLGAQHF. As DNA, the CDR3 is TGTGCCAGCAGCCAAGATTCCCTCGGGGCCCAGCATTTT.

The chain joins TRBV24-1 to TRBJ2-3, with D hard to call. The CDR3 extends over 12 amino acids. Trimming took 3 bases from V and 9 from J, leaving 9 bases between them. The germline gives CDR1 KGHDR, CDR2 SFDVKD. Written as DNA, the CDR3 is TGTGCCACCAGTGATCCTATCCCAACGCAGTATTTT. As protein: CATSDPIPTQYF.

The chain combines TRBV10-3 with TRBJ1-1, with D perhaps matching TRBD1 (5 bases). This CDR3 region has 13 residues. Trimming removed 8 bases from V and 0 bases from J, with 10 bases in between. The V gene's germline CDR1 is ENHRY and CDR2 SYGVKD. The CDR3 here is CAIGVGVNTEAFF. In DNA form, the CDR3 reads TGTGCCATCGGGGTAGGGGTGAACACTGAAGCTTTCTTT.

The CDR3 protein is CASSLDPNRGPTGGYTF. CDR3 nucleotides: TGTGCCAGCAGCCTCGACCCGAACAGGGGGCCTACTGGTGGCTACACCTTC. The genes are TRBV9 and TRBJ1-2; 9 nucleotides match TRBD1. The germline V gene has CDR1 SGDLS and CDR2 YYNGEE. The length of the CDR3 is 17 residues. V was pared by 4 bases and J by 7 bases, with 17 bases of the junction left unmatched.

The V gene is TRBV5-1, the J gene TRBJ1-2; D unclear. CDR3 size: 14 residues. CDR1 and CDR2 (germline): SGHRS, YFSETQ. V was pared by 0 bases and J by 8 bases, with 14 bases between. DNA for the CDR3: TGCGCCAGCAGCTTGGGGAGCGGGAATCGGGGCTACACCTTC. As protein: CASSLGSGNRGYTF.

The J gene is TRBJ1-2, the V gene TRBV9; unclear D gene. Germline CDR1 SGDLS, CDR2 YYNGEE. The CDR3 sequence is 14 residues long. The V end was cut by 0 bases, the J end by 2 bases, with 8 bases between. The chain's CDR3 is CASSVEPSNYGYTF. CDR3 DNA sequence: TGTGCCAGCAGCGTAGAGCCATCCAACTATGGCTACACCTTC.

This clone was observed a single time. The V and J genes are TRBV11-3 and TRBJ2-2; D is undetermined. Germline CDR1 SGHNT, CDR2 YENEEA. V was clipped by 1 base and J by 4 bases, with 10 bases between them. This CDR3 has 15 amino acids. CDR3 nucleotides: TGTGCCAGCAGCTTAGGGGTTTCGGGCACCGGGGAGCTGTTTTTT. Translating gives CASSLGVSGTGELFF. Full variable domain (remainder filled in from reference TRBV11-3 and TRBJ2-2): EAGVVQSPRYKIIEKKQPVAFWCNPISGHNTLYWYLQNLGQGPELLIRYENEEAVDDSQLPKDRFSAERLKGVDSTLKIQPAELGDSAVYLCASSLGVSGTGELFFGEGSRLTVL.

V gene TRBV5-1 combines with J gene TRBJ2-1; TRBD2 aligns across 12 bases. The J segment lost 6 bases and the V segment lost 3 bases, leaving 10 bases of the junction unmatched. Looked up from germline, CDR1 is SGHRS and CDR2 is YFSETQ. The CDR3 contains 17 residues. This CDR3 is CASSYWTSGVTSNEQFF. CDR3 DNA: TGCGCCAGCAGCTACTGGACTAGCGGGGTCACCTCCAATGAGCAGTTCTTC. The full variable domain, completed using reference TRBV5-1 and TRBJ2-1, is KAGVTQTPRYLIKTRGQQVTLSCSPISGHRSVSWYQQTPGQGLQFLFEYFSETQRNKGNFPGRFSGRQFSNSRSEMNVSTLELGDSALYLCASSYWTSGVTSNEQFFGPGTRLTVL.

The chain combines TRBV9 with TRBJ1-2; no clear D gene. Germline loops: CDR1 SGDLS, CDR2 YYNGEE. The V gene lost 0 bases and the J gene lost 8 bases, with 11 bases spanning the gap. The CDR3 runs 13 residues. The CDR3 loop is CASSVVEGRGYTF. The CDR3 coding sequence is TGTGCCAGCAGCGTAGTTGAGGGAAGGGGCTACACCTTC.

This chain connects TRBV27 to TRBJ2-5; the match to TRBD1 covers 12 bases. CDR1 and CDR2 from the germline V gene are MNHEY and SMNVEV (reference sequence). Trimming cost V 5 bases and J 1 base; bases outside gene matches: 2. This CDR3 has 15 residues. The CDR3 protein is CASSRDRGRQETQYF. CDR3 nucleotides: TGTGCCAGCAGTCGGGACAGGGGGCGCCAAGAGACCCAGTACTTC.

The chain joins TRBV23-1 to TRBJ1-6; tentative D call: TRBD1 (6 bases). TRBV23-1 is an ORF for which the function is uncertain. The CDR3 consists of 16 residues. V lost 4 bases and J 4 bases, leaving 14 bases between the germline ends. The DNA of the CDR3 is TGCGCCAGCAGTCGCAGAAGGACAGCTTATAATTCACCCCTCCACTTT. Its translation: CASSRRRTAYNSPLHF.

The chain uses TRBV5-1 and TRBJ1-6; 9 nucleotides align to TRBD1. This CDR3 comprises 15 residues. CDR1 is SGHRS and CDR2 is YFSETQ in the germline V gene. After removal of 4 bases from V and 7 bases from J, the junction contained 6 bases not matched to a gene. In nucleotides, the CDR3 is TGCGCCAGCAGCCGGGACAGGGCGACGAATTCACCCCTCCACTTT. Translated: CASSRDRATNSPLHF.

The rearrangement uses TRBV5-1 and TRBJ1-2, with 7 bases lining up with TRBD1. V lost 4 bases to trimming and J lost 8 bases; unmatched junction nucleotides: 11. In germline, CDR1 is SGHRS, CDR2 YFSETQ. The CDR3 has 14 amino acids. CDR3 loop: CASSPDRAQVGYTF. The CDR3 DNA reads TGCGCCAGCAGCCCAGACAGGGCTCAAGTCGGCTACACCTTC. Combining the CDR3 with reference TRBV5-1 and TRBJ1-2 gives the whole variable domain KAGVTQTPRYLIKTRGQQVTLSCSPISGHRSVSWYQQTPGQGLQFLFEYFSETQRNKGNFPGRFSGRQFSNSRSEMNVSTLELGDSALYLCASSPDRAQVGYTFGSGTRLTVV.

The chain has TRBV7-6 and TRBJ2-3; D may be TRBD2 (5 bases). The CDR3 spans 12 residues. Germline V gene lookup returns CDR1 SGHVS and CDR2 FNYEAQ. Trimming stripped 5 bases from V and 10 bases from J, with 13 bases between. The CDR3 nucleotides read TGTGCCAGCAGCGACCTCTCCGGGGCGCAGTATTTT. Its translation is CASSDLSGAQYF.

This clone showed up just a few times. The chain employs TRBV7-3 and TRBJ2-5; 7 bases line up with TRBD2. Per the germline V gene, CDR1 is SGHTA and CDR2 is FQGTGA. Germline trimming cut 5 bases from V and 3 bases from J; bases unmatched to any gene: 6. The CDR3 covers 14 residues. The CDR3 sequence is CASSPLGGKETQYF. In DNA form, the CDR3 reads TGTGCCAGCAGCCCATTGGGGGGGAAAGAGACCCAGTACTTC.

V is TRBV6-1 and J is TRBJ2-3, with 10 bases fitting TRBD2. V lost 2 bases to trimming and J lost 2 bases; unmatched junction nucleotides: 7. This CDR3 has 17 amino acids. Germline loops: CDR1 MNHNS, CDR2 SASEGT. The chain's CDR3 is CASSESPGLALTDTQYF. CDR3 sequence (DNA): TGTGCCAGCAGTGAATCCCCGGGACTAGCGCTCACAGATACGCAGTATTTT.

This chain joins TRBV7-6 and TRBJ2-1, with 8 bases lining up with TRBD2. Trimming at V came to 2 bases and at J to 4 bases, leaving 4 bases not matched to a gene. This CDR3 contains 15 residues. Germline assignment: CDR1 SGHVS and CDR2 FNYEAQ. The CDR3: CASSLTTGGYNEQFF. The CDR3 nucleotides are TGTGCCAGCAGCTTAACAACGGGGGGGTACAATGAGCAGTTCTTC.

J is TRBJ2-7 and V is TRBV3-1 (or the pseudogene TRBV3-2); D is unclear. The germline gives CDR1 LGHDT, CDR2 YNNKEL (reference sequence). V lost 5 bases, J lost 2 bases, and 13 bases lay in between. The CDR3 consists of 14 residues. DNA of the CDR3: TGTGCCAGCAGCAAAGGGTACGGAGCCTACGAGCAGTACTTC. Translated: CASSKGYGAYEQYF.

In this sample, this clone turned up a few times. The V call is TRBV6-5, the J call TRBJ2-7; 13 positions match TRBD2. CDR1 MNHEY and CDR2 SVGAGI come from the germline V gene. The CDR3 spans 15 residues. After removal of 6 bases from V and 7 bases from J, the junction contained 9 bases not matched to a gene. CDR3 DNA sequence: TGTGCCAGCAGGCTCGGGACTAGCGGGGTGGGGGAGCAGTACTTC. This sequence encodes CASRLGTSGVGEQYF.

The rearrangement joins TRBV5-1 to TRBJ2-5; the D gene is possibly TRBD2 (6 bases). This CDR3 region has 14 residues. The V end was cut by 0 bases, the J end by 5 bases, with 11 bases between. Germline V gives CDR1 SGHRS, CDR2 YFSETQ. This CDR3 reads CASSLAQLAETQYF. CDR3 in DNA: TGCGCCAGCAGCTTGGCCCAACTAGCCGAGACCCAGTACTTC. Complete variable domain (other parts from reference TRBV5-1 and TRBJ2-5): KAGVTQTPRYLIKTRGQQVTLSCSPISGHRSVSWYQQTPGQGLQFLFEYFSETQRNKGNFPGRFSGRQFSNSRSEMNVSTLELGDSALYLCASSLAQLAETQYFGPGTRLLVL.

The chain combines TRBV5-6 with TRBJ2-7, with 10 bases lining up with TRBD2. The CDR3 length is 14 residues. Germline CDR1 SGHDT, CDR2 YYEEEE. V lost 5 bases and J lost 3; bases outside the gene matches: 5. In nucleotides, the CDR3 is TGTGCCAGCAGTAGCGGGGGGACCCTCTACGAGCAGTACTTC. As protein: CASSSGGTLYEQYF.

In nucleotides, the CDR3 is TGCGCCACCACCCTCAGGGACAGAGAGGGGCTAAGTTCACCCCTCCACTTT. Translation gives CATTLRDREGLSSPLHF. V usage is TRBV5-1 and J usage is TRBJ1-6, with 7 bases identical to TRBD1. CDR3 length: 17 residues. CDR1 SGHRS and CDR2 YFSETQ come from the germline V gene. V trimming: 9 bases; J trimming: 9 bases; junction bases outside the gene matches: 21. The variable domain in full, completed from reference TRBV5-1 and TRBJ1-6, reads KAGVTQTPRYLIKTRGQQVTLSCSPISGHRSVSWYQQTPGQGLQFLFEYFSETQRNKGNFPGRFSGRQFSNSRSEMNVSTLELGDSALYLCATTLRDREGLSSPLHFGNGTRLTVT.

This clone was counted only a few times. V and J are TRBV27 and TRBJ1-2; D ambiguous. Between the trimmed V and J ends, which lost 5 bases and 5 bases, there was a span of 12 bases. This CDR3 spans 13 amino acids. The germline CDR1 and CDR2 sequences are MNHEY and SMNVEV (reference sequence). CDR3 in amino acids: CASSLRESYGYTF. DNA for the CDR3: TGTGCCAGCAGTCTACGGGAATCGTATGGCTACACCTTC.

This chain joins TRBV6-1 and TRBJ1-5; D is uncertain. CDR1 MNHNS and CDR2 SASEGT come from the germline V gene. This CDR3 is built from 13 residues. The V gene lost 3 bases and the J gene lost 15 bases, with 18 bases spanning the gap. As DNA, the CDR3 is TGTGCCAGCAGTGATACCGGGGAGTCCGCTCGGCATTTT. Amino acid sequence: CASSDTGESARHF.

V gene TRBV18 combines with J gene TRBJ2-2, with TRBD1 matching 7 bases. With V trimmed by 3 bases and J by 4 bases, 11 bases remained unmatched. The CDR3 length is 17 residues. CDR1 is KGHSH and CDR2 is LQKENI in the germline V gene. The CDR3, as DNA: TGTGCCAGCTCACCCATGAGGGGGCGCATTCCCACCGGGGAGCTGTTTTTT. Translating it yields CASSPMRGRIPTGELFF.

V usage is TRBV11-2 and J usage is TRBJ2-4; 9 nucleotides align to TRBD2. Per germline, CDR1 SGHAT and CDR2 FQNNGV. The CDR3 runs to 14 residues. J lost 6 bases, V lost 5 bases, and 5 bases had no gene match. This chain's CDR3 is CASSPGTSRNIQYF. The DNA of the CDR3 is TGTGCCAGCAGCCCGGGGACTAGCAGAAACATTCAGTACTTC. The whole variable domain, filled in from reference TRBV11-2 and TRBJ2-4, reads EAGVAQSPRYKIIEKRQSVAFWCNPISGHATLYWYQQILGQGPKLLIQFQNNGVVDDSQLPKDRFSAERLKGVDSTLKIQPAKLEDSAVYLCASSPGTSRNIQYFGAGTRLSVL.

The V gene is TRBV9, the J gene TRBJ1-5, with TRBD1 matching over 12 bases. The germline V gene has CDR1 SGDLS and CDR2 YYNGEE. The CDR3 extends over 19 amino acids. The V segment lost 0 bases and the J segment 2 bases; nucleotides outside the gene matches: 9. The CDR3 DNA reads TGTGCCAGCAGCGTAGTGGCGGGACAGGGGGCGAGGTGCAATCAGCCCCAGCATTTT. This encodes CASSVVAGQGARCNQPQHF.

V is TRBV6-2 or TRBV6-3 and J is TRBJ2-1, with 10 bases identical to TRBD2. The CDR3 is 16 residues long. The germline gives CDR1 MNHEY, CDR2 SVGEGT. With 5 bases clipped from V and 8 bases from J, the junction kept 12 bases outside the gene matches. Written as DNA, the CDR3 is TGTGCCAGCAGTACCCCCGGACTAGCGGCGGGATATGAGCAGTTCTTC. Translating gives CASSTPGLAAGYEQFF.